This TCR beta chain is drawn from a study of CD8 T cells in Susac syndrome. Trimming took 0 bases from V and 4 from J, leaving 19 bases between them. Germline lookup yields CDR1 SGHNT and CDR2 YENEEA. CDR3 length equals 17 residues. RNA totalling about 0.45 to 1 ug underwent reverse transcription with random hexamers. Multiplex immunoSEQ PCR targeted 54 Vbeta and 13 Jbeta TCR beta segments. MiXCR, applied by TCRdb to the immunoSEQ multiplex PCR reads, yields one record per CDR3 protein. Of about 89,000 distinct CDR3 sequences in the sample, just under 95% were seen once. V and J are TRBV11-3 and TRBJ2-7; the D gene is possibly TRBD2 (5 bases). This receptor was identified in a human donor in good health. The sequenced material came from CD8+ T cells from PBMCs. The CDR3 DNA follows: TGTGCCAGCAGCTTAGATGGCGGCAGGCCCACGGGATACGAGCAGTACTTC. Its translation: CASSLDGGRPTGYEQYF. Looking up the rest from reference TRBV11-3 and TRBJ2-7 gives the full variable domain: EAGVVQSPRYKIIEKKQPVAFWCNPISGHNTLYWYLQNLGQGPELLIRYENEEAVDDSQLPKDRFSAERLKGVDSTLKIQPAELGDSAVYLCASSLDGGRPTGYEQYFGPGTRLTVT.